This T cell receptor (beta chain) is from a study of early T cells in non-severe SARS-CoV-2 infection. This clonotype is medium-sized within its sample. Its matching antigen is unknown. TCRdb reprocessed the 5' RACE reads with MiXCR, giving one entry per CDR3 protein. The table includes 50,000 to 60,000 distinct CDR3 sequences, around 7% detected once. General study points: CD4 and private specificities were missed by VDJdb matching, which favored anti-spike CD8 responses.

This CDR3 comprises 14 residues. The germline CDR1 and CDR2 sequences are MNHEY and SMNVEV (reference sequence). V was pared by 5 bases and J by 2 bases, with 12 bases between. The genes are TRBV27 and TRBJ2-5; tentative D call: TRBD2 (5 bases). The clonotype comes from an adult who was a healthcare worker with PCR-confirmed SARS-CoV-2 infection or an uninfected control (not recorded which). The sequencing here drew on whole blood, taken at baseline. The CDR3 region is CASSPRTGQETQYF. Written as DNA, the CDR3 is TGTGCCAGCAGTCCCCGGACGGGACAAGAGACCCAGTACTTC.